Shown below are 30 T cell receptor beta chains from a single sample sequenced in a study of shared clonotypes between healthy human individuals. Data came from immunoSEQ multiplex PCR; TCRdb stores just in-frame clones and leaves some out. This sample has roughly 500,000 clones; roughly 80% occur once, and the top ten carry about 13%. The sample taken for sequencing was PBMCs. The receptors stem from a woman in her thirties or forties in good health. Some clones in this sample may be carry-over from other donors' samples.

This clone was detected only a few times. V and J are TRBV4-2 and TRBJ2-5, with 8 bases aligning to TRBD1. The assigned J gene may be wrong: the sequence end matches TRBJ2-7 better. Germline V CDR1 and CDR2: LGHNA, YNFKEQ. This CDR3 has 13 residues. CDR3 bases: TGTGCCAGCAGCCAGGACAGGGTGGGCGAGCAGTACTTC. As protein: CASSQDRVGEQYF.

To note about this clone: It differs at one base from a far larger clone, so likely a read error. The rearrangement links TRBV4-2 to TRBJ2-2; a weak D match, TRBD2 (5 bases). There are 15 residues in the CDR3. Per germline, CDR1 LGHNA and CDR2 YNFKEQ. The CDR3 DNA follows: TGTGCCAGCAGCCAGGTCAGCGCGAACACCGGGGAGCTGCTTTTT. Translation: CASSQVSANTGELLF.

This clone is a singleton in its sample. The J gene is TRBJ1-1, the V gene TRBV11-3, with D hard to call. V was trimmed by 0 bases and J by 1 base, leaving 6 bases between them. Per germline, CDR1 SGHNT and CDR2 YENEEA. This CDR3 has 14 amino acids. CDR3 protein: CASSLDPTNTEAFF. The CDR3, as DNA: TGTGCCAGCAGCTTAGATCCTACGAACACTGAAGCTTTCTTT.

V and J are TRBV30 and TRBJ2-1; tentative D call: TRBD2 (6 bases). From germline, CDR1 is GTSNPN and CDR2 SVGIG (reference sequence). This CDR3 spans 12 amino acids. The CDR3: CARGRGGNEQFF. The CDR3 DNA reads as TGTGCTCGGGGACGAGGAGGGAATGAGCAGTTCTTC.

The chain uses TRBV28 and TRBJ2-7, with 10 nucleotides matching TRBD1. Germline values: CDR1 MDHEN, CDR2 SYDVKM. V lost 8 bases, J lost 1 base, and 5 bases stayed unmatched. The CDR3 length is 14 residues. The CDR3, as DNA: TGTGCCAGCGTGCCGGGACAGGGGTCCTACGAGCAGTACTTC. This gives the protein CASVPGQGSYEQYF.

The chain employs TRBV18 and TRBJ1-4; no clear D. This CDR3 has 14 amino acids. CDR1 KGHSH and CDR2 LQKENI come from the germline V gene. V was pared by 6 bases and J by 0 bases, with 8 bases between. The CDR3 loop reads CASSNIPTNEKLFF. As DNA, the CDR3 is TGTGCCAGCTCCAATATACCAACTAATGAAAAACTGTTTTTT.

This sequence joins TRBV11-2 and TRBJ1-5; D may be TRBD1 (5 bases). The CDR3 sequence is 13 residues long. The V gene's germline CDR1 is SGHAT and CDR2 FQNNGV. Trimming took off 1 base at V and 5 bases at J, with 6 bases between the two ends. CDR3 DNA: TGTGCCAGCAGCTTAGGGGGGTATCAGCCCCAGCATTTT. As protein: CASSLGGYQPQHF.

The chain combines TRBV5-1 with TRBJ1-1, with D unclear. Germline CDR1 SGHRS, CDR2 YFSETQ. The CDR3 is 14 residues long. V lost 2 bases and J 4 bases, leaving 12 bases between the germline ends. CDR3 residues: CASSFQSYGTEAFF. The CDR3 DNA sequence: TGCGCCAGCAGCTTTCAATCGTACGGCACTGAAGCTTTCTTT. Combining the CDR3 with reference TRBV5-1 and TRBJ1-1 gives the whole variable domain KAGVTQTPRYLIKTRGQQVTLSCSPISGHRSVSWYQQTPGQGLQFLFEYFSETQRNKGNFPGRFSGRQFSNSRSEMNVSTLELGDSALYLCASSFQSYGTEAFFGQGTRLTVV.

The chain links TRBV2 to TRBJ2-7; 7 nucleotides match TRBD2. The CDR3 sequence is 15 residues long. Germline V CDR1 and CDR2: SNHLY, FYNNEI. Trimming cost V 2 bases and J 3 bases; bases outside gene matches: 7. In nucleotides, the CDR3 is TGTGCCAGCAGTGAATCCCTAGCGGAACACTACGAGCAGTACTTC. It yields the protein CASSESLAEHYEQYF. Full variable domain (outside the CDR3, taken from reference TRBV2 and TRBJ2-7): EPEVTQTPSHQVTQMGQEVILRCVPISNHLYFYWYRQILGQKVEFLVSFYNNEISEKSEIFDDQFSVERPDGSNFTLKIRSTKLEDSAMYFCASSESLAEHYEQYFGPGTRLTVT.

The gene calls are TRBV27 and TRBJ1-5; D gene ambiguous. V shed 5 bases and J shed 4 bases, with 15 bases lying between them. Germline assignment: CDR1 MNHEY and CDR2 SMNVEV (reference sequence). This CDR3 contains 15 residues. CDR3 sequence reads: CASSLTGLGNQPQHF. CDR3 DNA sequence: TGTGCCAGCAGTCTCACGGGGTTGGGGAATCAGCCCCAGCATTTT.

V and J are TRBV30 and TRBJ2-3; no reliable D call. In germline, CDR1 is GTSNPN, CDR2 SVGIG (reference sequence). The ends were cut back, 3 bases at V and 2 bases at J, with 9 bases in the middle. The CDR3 loop spans 13 amino acids. CDR3: CAWSDGTTDTQYF. In DNA form, the CDR3 reads TGTGCCTGGAGCGATGGCACCACAGATACGCAGTATTTT. The full variable domain, with the rest looked up from reference TRBV30 and TRBJ2-3, is SQTIHQWPATLVQPVGSPLSLECTVEGTSNPNLYWYRQAAGRGLQLLFYSVGIGQISSEVPQNLSASRPQDRQFILSSKKLLLSDSGFYLCAWSDGTTDTQYFGPGTRLTVL.

V is TRBV5-5 and J is TRBJ1-1; D is uncertain. V shed 1 base and J shed 4 bases, with 11 bases lying between them. Germline CDR1 is SGHKS and CDR2 is YYEKEE (reference sequence). The length of the CDR3 is 14 residues. The CDR3 coding sequence is TGTGCCAGCAGCTTGTCGCGGGGTAGCACTGAAGCTTTCTTT. Amino acids: CASSLSRGSTEAFF.

V and J are TRBV27 and TRBJ1-5, with TRBD1 matching 8 bases. Germline V gene sequence: CDR1 MNHEY, CDR2 SMNVEV (reference sequence). V was pared by 6 bases and J by 3 bases, with 7 bases of the junction left unmatched. This CDR3 is built from 15 residues. CDR3 DNA: TGTGCCAGCAGCCCGGCGGGACAGGTCAATCAGCCCCAGCATTTT. This gives the protein CASSPAGQVNQPQHF.

To note about this clone: A far larger clone lies a single base away; this is likely a read error. The chain joins TRBV14 to TRBJ1-2, with D unclear. The V end was cut by 0 bases, the J end by 7 bases, with 15 bases between. CDR3 length: 15 amino acids. Germline V lookup: CDR1 SGHDN, CDR2 FVKESK. The CDR3 spells CASSQEVGSVVGYTF. The CDR3 DNA is TGTGCCAGCAGCCAAGAAGTCGGGTCGGTGGTTGGCTACACCTTC.

This rearrangement joins TRBV11-2 to TRBJ2-7; 7 positions agree with TRBD1. Germline CDR1 is SGHAT and CDR2 is FQNNGV. This CDR3 region has 16 residues. V gave up 4 bases and J gave up 0 bases; unmatched junction bases: 9. This CDR3 reads CASSSWDRLSSYEQYF. DNA of the CDR3: TGTGCCAGCAGCTCCTGGGACAGACTAAGCTCCTACGAGCAGTACTTC.

This clone occurred a few times. The chain has TRBV10-3 and TRBJ1-5; D is perhaps TRBD1 (6 bases). This CDR3 has 14 amino acids. Germline CDR1 ENHRY, CDR2 SYGVKD. Between the trimmed V and J ends, which lost 5 bases and 5 bases, there was a span of 13 bases. The CDR3 protein is CAISRGLGDQPQHF. The CDR3 DNA is TGTGCCATCAGTAGGGGGTTGGGTGATCAGCCCCAGCATTTT.

The V and J genes are TRBV19 and TRBJ2-7; maybe TRBD2 (6 bases). The CDR3 totals 15 residues. Germline V gives CDR1 LNHDA, CDR2 SQIVND (reference sequence). Deletions cut 4 bases from V and 2 bases from J, with 15 bases between. DNA for the CDR3: TGTGCCAGTAGTAGGGAGGCTCTCGGGACCTACGAGCAGTACTTC. This codes for CASSREALGTYEQYF.

The chain has TRBV29-1 and TRBJ2-5; weak D call: TRBD1 (6 bases). V was cut by 7 bases and J by 0 bases, with 12 bases left in between. CDR3 length: 13 amino acids. Germline V lookup: CDR1 SQVTM, CDR2 ANQGSEA. The CDR3 DNA is TGCAGCGCGGGACATATGTACCAAGAGACCCAGTACTTC. Its protein product is CSAGHMYQETQYF.

The chain links TRBV10-3 to TRBJ2-7, with D perhaps matching TRBD1 (5 bases). V was clipped by 4 bases and J by 1 base, with 8 bases between them. Germline V gene lookup returns CDR1 ENHRY and CDR2 SYGVKD. This CDR3 has 13 amino acids. The CDR3 region has the DNA TGTGCCATCAGTGGTACAGGTTCCTACGAGCAGTACTTC. Its translation: CAISGTGSYEQYF.

This clone has ten or more counts. The same CDR3 is also encoded by other DNA sequences in this sample. This chain connects TRBV28 to TRBJ1-5; D is unclear. Germline CDR1 reads MDHEN; CDR2 reads SYDVKM. The CDR3 is 13 amino acids. The germline V and J ends were trimmed by 7 bases and 4 bases, with 11 bases remaining between them. The CDR3 region is CASNRGENQPQHF. CDR3 DNA sequence: TGTGCCAGCAACCGTGGGGAGAATCAGCCCCAGCATTTT.

For this clone: A single base is all that separates this from a far larger clone, so a read error is likely. The V and J genes are TRBV7-8 and TRBJ2-5; 7 bases are a match to TRBD1. The CDR3 length is 14 residues. With 5 bases clipped from V and 4 bases from J, the junction kept 7 bases outside the gene matches. The germline CDR1 and CDR2 sequences are SGHVS and FQNEAQ. The CDR3, as DNA: TGTGCCAGCAGCCCGACAGGGAATCGAGAGACCCAGTACTTC. Translated, it gives CASSPTGNRETQYF.

This chain links TRBV7-2 with TRBJ2-6; unclear D gene. The CDR3 is made up of 15 amino acids. Germline CDR1 reads SGHTA; CDR2 reads FQGNSA. V gave up 5 bases and J gave up 1 base, with 9 bases separating them. CDR3 sequence reads: CASSPTRSGANVLTF. The CDR3 nucleotides read TGTGCCAGCAGCCCGACCCGGTCTGGGGCCAACGTCCTGACTTTC.

The genes are TRBV6-1 and TRBJ2-2, with D maybe TRBD2 (5 bases). V was clipped by 5 bases and J by 5 bases, with 6 bases between them. Looked up from germline, CDR1 is MNHNS and CDR2 is SASEGT. The CDR3 is 12 amino acids. CDR3: CASSLATGELFF. The CDR3 DNA reads as TGTGCCAGCAGTCTAGCAACCGGGGAGCTGTTTTTT.

The J gene is TRBJ1-5, the V gene TRBV6-1; D possibly corresponds to TRBD1 (5 bases). The CDR3 consists of 15 residues. Germline V gene sequence: CDR1 MNHNS, CDR2 SASEGT. V was cut by 3 bases and J by 7 bases, with 16 bases left in between. The CDR3 spells CASSDEGLGYQPQHF. The CDR3 nucleotides read TGTGCCAGCAGTGATGAGGGGTTAGGATACCAGCCCCAGCATTTT.

The rearrangement joins TRBV27 to TRBJ2-7, with 7 bases matching TRBD1. The germline gives CDR1 MNHEY, CDR2 SMNVEV (reference sequence). V was pared by 5 bases and J by 2 bases, with 12 bases of the junction left unmatched. The CDR3 contains 16 residues. The CDR3 region has the DNA TGTGCCAGCAGTGCCCTAGGGGACAGTTTAACCTACGAGCAGTACTTC. Translation gives CASSALGDSLTYEQYF.

Of note for this clone: Distinct nucleotide sequences in the sample also encode this CDR3. The rearrangement uses TRBV4-3 and TRBJ1-2; 7 positions agree with TRBD1. Unmatched junction bases numbered 4, after V lost 1 base and J lost 5 bases. CDR1 is LGHNA, CDR2 YSLEER, per germline. There are 14 residues in the CDR3. The CDR3 is CASSQGQGGYGYTF. The CDR3 bases are TGCGCCAGCAGCCAAGGGCAGGGGGGTTATGGCTACACCTTC.

A word on this clone: This likely traces to a read error, being one base from a far larger clone. The chain employs TRBV11-2 and TRBJ1-1; TRBD1 might be the D (6 bases). Germline CDR1 is SGHAT and CDR2 is FQNNGV. The CDR3 extends over 16 amino acids. The CDR3 loop is CASSKDRDTGYTEASF. The CDR3 DNA sequence: TGTGCCAGCAGCAAAGACCGGGACACCGGCTACACTGAAGCTTCCTTT.

The rearrangement uses TRBV18 and TRBJ2-5, with TRBD2 identical over 11 bases. The CDR3 has 16 amino acids. CDR1 is KGHSH and CDR2 is LQKENI in the germline V gene. The J segment lost 2 bases and the V segment lost 3 bases, leaving 5 bases of the junction unmatched. The CDR3 region has the DNA TGTGCCAGCTCACCGACTAGCGGGACCCTTCAAGAGACCCAGTACTTC. Translating it yields CASSPTSGTLQETQYF.

As to this clone: A far larger clone is one base from this, pointing to a likely read error. Other DNA sequences of this sample code for an identical CDR3. This chain links TRBV4-1 with TRBJ1-2; no definite D call. The V end was cut by 0 bases, the J end by 11 bases, with 13 bases between. Germline loops: CDR1 MGHRA, CDR2 YSYEKL. The CDR3 runs to 13 residues. The CDR3 loop reads CASSQDSPTGYTF. The CDR3, as DNA: TGCGCCAGCAGCCAAGATTCCCCGACTGGATACACCTTC.

This clone was seen at least ten times. The chain has TRBV2 and TRBJ1-2, with D tentatively TRBD1 (6 bases). Looked up from germline, CDR1 is SNHLY and CDR2 is FYNNEI. The CDR3 totals 14 residues. Trimming stripped 8 bases from V and 3 bases from J, with 16 bases between. The CDR3 protein is CASFGGADDYGYTF. CDR3 in DNA: TGTGCCAGCTTCGGGGGGGCAGATGACTATGGCTACACCTTC.